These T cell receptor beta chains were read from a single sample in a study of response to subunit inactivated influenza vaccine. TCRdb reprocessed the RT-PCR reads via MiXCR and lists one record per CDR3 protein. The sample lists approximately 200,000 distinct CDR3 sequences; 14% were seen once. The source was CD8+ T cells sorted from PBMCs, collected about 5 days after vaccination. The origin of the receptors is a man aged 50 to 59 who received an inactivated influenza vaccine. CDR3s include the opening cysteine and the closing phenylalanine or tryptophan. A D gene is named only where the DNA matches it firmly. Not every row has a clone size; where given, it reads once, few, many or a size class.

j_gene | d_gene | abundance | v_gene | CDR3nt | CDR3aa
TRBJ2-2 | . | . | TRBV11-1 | TGTGCCAGCAGCTGGAATGGGGGGAACACCGGGGAGCTGTTTTTT | CASSWNGGNTGELFF
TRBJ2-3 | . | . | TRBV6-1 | TGTGCCAGCAGTTGGGGGATGAGGACGCAGAATTTT | CASSWGMRTQNF
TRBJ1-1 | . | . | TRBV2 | TGTGCCAGCAGTGGACCAAAACAGGGGAACACTGAAGCTTTCTTT | CASSGPKQGNTEAFF
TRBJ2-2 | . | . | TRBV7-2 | TGTGCCAGCACCGCAGGGTGGGTGGCCGGGGAGCTGTTTTTT | CASTAGWVAGELFF
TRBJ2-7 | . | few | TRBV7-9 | TGTGCCGGCAGCTTCGGGGACAAAGACTACGAGCAGTACTTC | CAGSFGDKDYEQYF
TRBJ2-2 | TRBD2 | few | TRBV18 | TGTGCCAGCTCGGGACTAGCATACGGCGGGGAGCTGTTTTTT | CASSGLAYGGELFF
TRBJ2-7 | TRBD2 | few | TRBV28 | TGTGCCAGCAGGGGACGACTAGCGGGAGTAGGTGAGCAGTACTTC | CASRGRLAGVGEQYF
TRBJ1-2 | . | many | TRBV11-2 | TGTGCCAGCAGCTTGTACAGGGTCGGCTATGGCTACACCTTC | CASSLYRVGYGYTF
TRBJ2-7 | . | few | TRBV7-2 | TGTGCCAGCAGCCTACTATTAGGGGTTAGCGAGCAGTACTTC | CASSLLLGVSEQYF
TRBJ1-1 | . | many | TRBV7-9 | TGTGCCAGCAGCTTACGCGGCGGACCGGCGAACACTGAAGCTTTCTTT | CASSLRGGPANTEAFF
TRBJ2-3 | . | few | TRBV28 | TGTGCCAGCAGTTTAGGGTTACTAAGCACAGATACGCAGTATTTT | CASSLGLLSTDTQYF
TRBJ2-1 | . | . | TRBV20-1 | TGCAGTGCTCATAGGGCTCCGGGTATGGGTTATGAGCAGTTCTTC | CSAHRAPGMGYEQFF
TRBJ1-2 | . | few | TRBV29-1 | TGCGGGGGGAGGGATGGCTATGGCTACACCTTC | CGGRDGYGYTF
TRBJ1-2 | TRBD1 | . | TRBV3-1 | TGTGCCAGCAGTAAGCGACAGGGACTTTTTTATGGCTACACCTTC | CASSKRQGLFYGYTF
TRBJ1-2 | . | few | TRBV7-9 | TGTGCCAGCAGCTTAGGGGGCCTGAACTATGGCTACACCTTC | CASSLGGLNYGYTF
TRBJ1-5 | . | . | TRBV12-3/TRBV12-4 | TGTGCCAGCAGCGGGACCAGCAATCAGCCCCAGCATTTT | CASSGTSNQPQHF
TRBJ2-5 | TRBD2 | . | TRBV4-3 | TGCGCCAGCAGCCAAGACCCCGGACTAGCGGGACAAGAGACCCAGTACTTC | CASSQDPGLAGQETQYF
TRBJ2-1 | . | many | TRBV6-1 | TGTGCCAGCAGCCTTCCCCAGGGAGGTTCTAATGAGCAGTTCTTC | CASSLPQGGSNEQFF
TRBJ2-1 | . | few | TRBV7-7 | TGTGCTAGCAGCTTCGGTCTCGACGGGAATGAGCAGTTCTTC | CASSFGLDGNEQFF
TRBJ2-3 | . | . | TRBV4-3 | TGCGCCAGCAGCCATGGGGGACTCACAGATACGCAGTATTTT | CASSHGGLTDTQYF
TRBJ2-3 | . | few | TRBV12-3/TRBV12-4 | TGTGCCAGCAGTTCTGGGGGTCTAGCCCATATAACCGATACGCAGTATTTT | CASSSGGLAHITDTQYF
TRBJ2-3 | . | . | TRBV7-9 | TGTGCCAGCATGCTAGGGCTATTCACAGATACGCAGTATTTT | CASMLGLFTDTQYF
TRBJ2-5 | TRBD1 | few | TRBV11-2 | TGTGCCAGCAGCAACTGGGACAGGGGGGAACAAGAGACCCAGTACTTC | CASSNWDRGEQETQYF
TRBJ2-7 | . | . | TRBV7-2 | TGTGCCAGCAGCTTAAGTTTGACCTACGAGCAGTACTTC | CASSLSLTYEQYF
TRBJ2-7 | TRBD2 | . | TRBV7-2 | TGTGCCAGCAACCCCCTAGCGGGGGAGTCCTACGAGCAGTACTTC | CASNPLAGESYEQYF
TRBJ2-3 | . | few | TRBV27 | TGTGCCAGCAGTTTCCGGGCTGCTAGCACAGATACGCAGTATTTT | CASSFRAASTDTQYF
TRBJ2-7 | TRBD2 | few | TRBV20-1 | TGCAGTTCCGGGACTAGCGGGAGTATCTCCTACGAGCAGTACTTC | CSSGTSGSISYEQYF
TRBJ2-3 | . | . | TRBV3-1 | TGTGCCAGCAGCCAAGCCCTGACAACATTCACAGATACGCAGTATTTT | CASSQALTTFTDTQYF
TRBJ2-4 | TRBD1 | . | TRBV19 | TGTGCCAGTAGTCCACAGGGGGTAGACATTCAGTACTTC | CASSPQGVDIQYF
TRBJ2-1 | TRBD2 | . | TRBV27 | TGTGCCAGCAGTTTAAAAGCGGGAGGGGTCTACAATGAGCAGTTCTTC | CASSLKAGGVYNEQFF
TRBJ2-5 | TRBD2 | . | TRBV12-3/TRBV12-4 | TGTGCCAGCAGCCCATCTACCGGGACTAGAGAGACCCAGTACTTC | CASSPSTGTRETQYF
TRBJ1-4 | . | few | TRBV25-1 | TGTGCCAGCAGTGAATTACTGGGTCGGAGAGAAAAACTGTTTTTT | CASSELLGRREKLFF
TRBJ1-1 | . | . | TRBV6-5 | TGTGCCAGCAGTTACCCGAAGGCAGGATGGGGTGAGGCTTTCTTT | CASSYPKAGWGEAFF
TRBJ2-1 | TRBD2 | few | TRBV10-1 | TGCGCCAGCAGTTATAGCGGGAGGAATATAAATGAGCAGTTCTTC | CASSYSGRNINEQFF
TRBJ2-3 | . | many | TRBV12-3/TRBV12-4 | TGTGCCAATTTTGAAGGGGTAGGCACAGATACGCAGTATTTT | CANFEGVGTDTQYF
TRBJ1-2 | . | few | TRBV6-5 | TGTGCCAGCAGTTACTCTTTTGAGACACTCACGGACTATGGCTACACCTTC | CASSYSFETLTDYGYTF
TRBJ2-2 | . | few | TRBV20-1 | TGCAGTGCTAGAGATCTCCAGCGGTCAAACACCGGGGAGCTGTTTTTT | CSARDLQRSNTGELFF
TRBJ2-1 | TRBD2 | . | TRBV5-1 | TGCGCCAGCAGCGACGTCGGCGGGAGCTACTACAATGAGCAGTTCTTC | CASSDVGGSYYNEQFF
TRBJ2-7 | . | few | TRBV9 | TGTGCCAGCAGCGTAGGGACATCTAGCTCCTACGAGCAGTACTTC | CASSVGTSSSYEQYF
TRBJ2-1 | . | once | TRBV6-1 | TGTGCCAGCAAAGACCTTTACAATGAGCAGTTCTTC | CASKDLYNEQFF
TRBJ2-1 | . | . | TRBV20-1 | TGCAGTGCTAGAGATTTGACGGAGCAGTTCTTC | CSARDLTEQFF
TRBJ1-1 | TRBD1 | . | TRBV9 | TGTGCCAGCAGTGGGGGACAGGCAGAAGCTTTCTTT | CASSGGQAEAFF
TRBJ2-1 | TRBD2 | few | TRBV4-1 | TGCGCCAGCAGCCAAGGGGAAGCGGGAGACGGGTGGTCCTACAATGAGCAGTTCTTC | CASSQGEAGDGWSYNEQFF
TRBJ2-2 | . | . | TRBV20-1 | TGCAGTGCTAGAGATTTACTAGTCACCGGGGAGCTGTTTTTT | CSARDLLVTGELFF
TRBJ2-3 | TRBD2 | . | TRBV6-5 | TGTGCCAGCAGTTACGGGGGCGGGAGGGCCTCAGATACGCAGTATTTT | CASSYGGGRASDTQYF